Following are 17 T cell receptor beta chains from one sample sequenced in a study of shared clonotypes between healthy human individuals. TCRdb keeps only in-frame clones here, not all; method: immunoSEQ multiplex PCR. The repertoire holds 450,000 to 500,000 clones, with approximately 81% as singletons. Material for sequencing was PBMCs. These receptors came from a woman aged 40 to 55 in good health. Some clones in this sample may be carry-over from other donors' samples.

The chain recombines TRBV6-5 with TRBJ1-1; D remains unclear. Germline V CDR1 and CDR2: MNHEY, SVGAGI. This CDR3 is built from 13 residues. V was trimmed by 5 bases and J by 4 bases, leaving 11 bases between them. The DNA of the CDR3 is TGTGCCAGCAGTCCGCCAGTTTCCACTGAAGCTTTCTTT. Its translation is CASSPPVSTEAFF.

As for this clone: This sample also contains other DNA sequences that code for the same CDR3. The rearrangement links TRBV20-1 to TRBJ1-3, with D hard to call. Germline lookup yields CDR1 DFQATT and CDR2 SNEGSKA (reference sequence). CDR3 size: 11 residues. V lost 3 bases and J lost 4, with 4 bases in between. This CDR3 reads CSASSGNTIYF. The DNA for the CDR3 is TGCAGTGCTAGTTCCGGAAACACCATATATTTT.

The chain has TRBV7-2 and TRBJ2-1; 10 bases line up with TRBD2. Germline loops: CDR1 SGHTA, CDR2 FQGNSA. With V trimmed by 3 bases and J by 10 bases, 9 bases remained unmatched. This CDR3 spans 15 amino acids. The CDR3 bases are TGTGCCAGCAGCTTCAGCGGGAGGGCCATTGGCGAGCAGTTCTTC. Translated: CASSFSGRAIGEQFF.

The CDR3 is CASSPGVVGYGYTF. In nucleotides, the CDR3 is TGTGCCAGCAGTCCGGGGGTAGTTGGCTATGGCTACACCTTC. J is TRBJ1-2 and V is TRBV9, with a possible D match to TRBD1 (5 bases). Germline CDR1 and CDR2: SGDLS and YYNGEE. The CDR3 consists of 14 residues. Trimming removed 5 bases at V and 4 bases at J, with 15 bases between.

The gene calls are TRBV5-5 and TRBJ2-7; 9 bases line up with TRBD1. Germline V lookup: CDR1 SGHKS, CDR2 YYEKEE (reference sequence). The CDR3 spans 15 residues. Germline trimming cut 0 bases from V and 0 bases from J; bases unmatched to any gene: 1. The CDR3 here is CASSLVTGGSYEQYF. The CDR3 DNA sequence: TGTGCCAGCAGCTTGGTGACAGGGGGCTCCTACGAGCAGTACTTC.

This chain uses TRBV5-1 with TRBJ2-6, with no clear D. Trimming stripped 1 base from V and 1 base from J, with 12 bases between. CDR1 and CDR2 from the germline V gene are SGHRS and YFSETQ. The CDR3 covers 17 residues. CDR3 in DNA: TGCGCCAGCAGCTTGCCGCAGGTACTATCTGGGGCCAACGTCCTGACTTTC. Protein sequence: CASSLPQVLSGANVLTF.

The chain has TRBV7-2 and TRBJ2-7; D remains ambiguous. The CDR3 runs 15 residues. Germline assignment: CDR1 SGHTA and CDR2 FQGNSA. Trimming cost V 3 bases and J 0 bases, with 12 bases left between them. CDR3 sequence reads: CASSFDPGLSYEQYF. The CDR3 coding sequence is TGTGCCAGCAGCTTCGACCCGGGCCTCTCCTACGAGCAGTACTTC.

V usage is TRBV11-2 and J usage is TRBJ2-7, with D perhaps given as TRBD1 or TRBD2 (6 bases each). The CDR3 consists of 14 residues. Germline CDR1 and CDR2: SGHAT and FQNNGV. V gave up 5 bases and J gave up 3 bases, with 14 bases separating them. For the CDR3, the DNA is TGTGCCAGCAGCCAACTGAGGGGGGACTACGAGCAGTACTTC. Translating it yields CASSQLRGDYEQYF.

The chain combines TRBV5-1 with TRBJ2-2, with 7 positions matching TRBD1. The V gene's germline CDR1 is SGHRS and CDR2 YFSETQ. The CDR3 contains 16 residues. Trimming at V came to 0 bases and at J to 4 bases, leaving 6 bases not matched to a gene. This chain's CDR3 is CASSLVGDSSTGELFF. CDR3 bases: TGCGCCAGCAGCTTGGTAGGGGACAGTTCCACCGGGGAGCTGTTTTTT.

Regarding this clone: With only one base between it and a far larger clone, this is likely a read error. Other DNA sequences in this specimen translate into the identical CDR3. This chain links TRBV7-2 with TRBJ2-3; D call uncertain. Trimming left V 3 bases short and J 0 bases short, with 1 base between. This CDR3 has 12 residues. Germline CDR1 and CDR2: SGHTA and FQGNSA. The CDR3 DNA sequence: TGTGCCAGCAGCTTTAGCACAGATACGCAGTATTTT. Amino acids: CASSFSTDTQYF.

The chain employs TRBV19 and TRBJ1-5, with TRBD1 identical over 10 bases. V lost 0 bases to trimming and J lost 6 bases; unmatched junction nucleotides: 2. Germline loops: CDR1 LNHDA, CDR2 SQIVND (reference sequence). This CDR3 has 15 residues. This CDR3 is CASSIEGQGFQPQHF. The CDR3 DNA reads TGTGCCAGTAGTATAGAGGGACAGGGGTTTCAGCCCCAGCATTTT.

This sequence joins TRBV25-1 and TRBJ1-1, with TRBD1 as a possible D gene (6 bases). There are 13 residues in the CDR3. Between the trimmed V and J ends, which lost 4 bases and 7 bases, there was a span of 13 bases. Germline V gene lookup returns CDR1 MGHDK and CDR2 SYGVNS. CDR3 region: CASSGRGAGEAFF. In nucleotides, the CDR3 is TGTGCCAGCAGTGGGAGGGGGGCTGGTGAAGCTTTCTTT.

This sequence joins TRBV5-1 and TRBJ1-1; 9 bases are shared with TRBD1. The V segment lost 4 bases and the J segment 8 bases; nucleotides outside the gene matches: 9. Germline CDR1 reads SGHRS; CDR2 reads YFSETQ. This CDR3 has 14 residues. As DNA, the CDR3 is TGCGCCAGCAGCCCAGCACAGGGGGCGCCGGAAGCTTTCTTT. Its protein is CASSPAQGAPEAFF.

The V call is TRBV5-1, the J call TRBJ2-7; D is perhaps TRBD2 (6 bases). CDR1 and CDR2 from the germline V gene are SGHRS and YFSETQ. V was pared by 7 bases and J by 2 bases, with 13 bases between. The CDR3 contains 13 residues. CDR3 sequence (DNA): TGCGCCAGCCGGGGGAGAGAGCCCTACGAGCAGTACTTC. This translates into CASRGREPYEQYF.

V is TRBV7-9 and J is TRBJ2-5, with 7 nucleotides matching TRBD1. Germline V gene data show CDR1 as SEHNR and CDR2 as FQNEAQ (reference sequence). V shed 2 bases, J shed 5 bases, and the junction held 5 bases outside the gene matches. This CDR3 is 14 amino acids long. CDR3 loop: CASSLRGGGETQYF. The CDR3 bases are TGTGCCAGCAGCTTAAGAGGGGGCGGTGAGACCCAGTACTTC.

V and J are TRBV4-1 and TRBJ2-7; 7 nucleotides match TRBD2. Germline V gene sequence: CDR1 MGHRA, CDR2 YSYEKL. The CDR3 contains 13 residues. V was clipped by 1 base and J by 6 bases; unmatched bases: 3. The CDR3 here is CASSQAGLTEQYF. CDR3 nucleotide sequence: TGCGCCAGCAGCCAAGCGGGACTAACCGAGCAGTACTTC.

The rearrangement links TRBV5-4 to TRBJ2-6, with D possibly called TRBD1 or TRBD2 (5 bases each). This CDR3 is built from 17 residues. Trimming shortened V by 4 bases and J by 0 bases, and 14 bases separated the two germline ends. Germline values: CDR1 SGHNT, CDR2 YYREEE (reference sequence). The CDR3 DNA reads as TGTGCCAGCAGCGTGGGAGCAGGGCGCTCTGGGGCCAACGTCCTGACTTTC. Protein sequence: CASSVGAGRSGANVLTF.